The 26 T cell receptor beta chains below all came from one sample that was sequenced in a study of tumor-infiltrating lymphocytes in primary liver carcinoma. From 500 to 600 ng of total RNA, TCR beta-specific cDNA was reverse-transcribed using a constant-region primer. Investigators got TCR beta libraries out of three nested multiplex PCR rounds, done with slightly modified ARM-PCR. PCR rounds one and two used TRBV1-TRBV30 forward primers with a C-beta reverse primer for 10 cycles each. TCRdb re-called the multiplex PCR reads through MiXCR, storing one row per CDR3 protein. The table lists about 320,000 distinct CDR3 sequences, less than 75% of them singletons, with approximately 9% in the top ten. RNA was extracted from whole blood without cell sorting, alongside germline DNA. The sample taken for sequencing was peripheral blood. The receptors originated from a man aged 35-49 years with primary liver carcinoma and hepatitis B virus infection.

Worth noting for this clonotype: Since a much larger clone is just one base distant, this may be a read error. The chain combines TRBV6-2 or TRBV6-3 with TRBJ1-1; D is ambiguous. The CDR3 covers 14 residues. Looked up from germline, CDR1 is MNHEY and CDR2 is SVGEGT. V gave up 4 bases and J gave up 4 bases, with 13 bases separating them. This CDR3 is CASSSGVGRTEAFF. CDR3 in DNA: TGTGCCAGCAGTTCCGGGGTCGGTCGCACTGAAGCTTTCTTT.

Turning to this clonotype: The junction shows a germline mismatch at one end, possibly a read error. This chain uses TRBV11-2 with TRBJ2-3, with TRBD1 as a possible D gene (5 bases). The CDR3 length is 16 residues. Germline CDR1 SGHAT, CDR2 FQNNGV. The DNA of the CDR3 is TGTGCCAGCAGTTTAGCCAGGGCCCACGGCACAGATACGCAGTATTTT. It is translated as CASSLARAHGTDTQYF.

The CDR3 nucleotides are TGTGCCGGCACTCACCGTCAGGGCTACACCTTC. It encodes CAGTHRQGYTF. This sequence joins TRBV11-2 and TRBJ1-2; unclear D gene. The V and J ends lost 11 bases and 8 bases respectively, with 15 bases between them. Germline values: CDR1 SGHAT, CDR2 FQNNGV. This CDR3 has 11 residues.

The chain is built from TRBV5-1 and TRBJ2-2, with 8 bases lining up with TRBD1. The germline gives CDR1 SGHRS, CDR2 YFSETQ. J lost 6 bases, V lost 6 bases, and 10 bases had no gene match. This CDR3 comprises 15 residues. The CDR3: CASMDVKTGAGELFF. CDR3 coding DNA: TGCGCCAGCATGGACGTCAAGACAGGGGCCGGGGAGCTGTTTTTT.

In this sample, this clonotype turned up many times. The chain has TRBV6-5 and TRBJ1-2; 10 bases are a match to TRBD1. Germline V gives CDR1 MNHEY, CDR2 SVGAGI. V shed 4 bases, J shed 4 bases, and the junction held 3 bases outside the gene matches. The CDR3 loop spans 14 amino acids. The CDR3 DNA sequence: TGTGCCAGCAGTTCCGGGACAGGGGTCTATGGCTACACCTTC. Translated: CASSSGTGVYGYTF.

This chain uses TRBV29-1 with TRBJ1-1, with D uncertain. The CDR3 loop spans 13 amino acids. From germline, CDR1 is SQVTM and CDR2 ANQGSEA. V lost 8 bases, J lost 4 bases, and 17 bases lay in between. The CDR3 DNA is TGCAGCACCGGGTACGGGCTGAGCACTGAAGCTTTCTTT. It translates to CSTGYGLSTEAFF.

In its sample, this clonotype was seen once. A much larger clone differs by one base, so this may be a read error. In DNA, the CDR3 is TGTGCCAGCAGTTCGTCGACAGGCCCTAATCAGCCCCAGCATTTT. Its protein is CASSSSTGPNQPQHF. This chain connects TRBV12-3 or TRBV12-4 to TRBJ1-5; D possibly corresponds to TRBD1 (6 bases). The CDR3 covers 15 residues. Trimming took 4 bases from V and 4 from J, leaving 14 bases between them.

Note on this clonotype: A read error may account for a junction end that differs from germline. The J gene is TRBJ1-2, the V gene TRBV12-5; the D gene is possibly TRBD1 (6 bases). Germline V gene data show CDR1 as LGHNT and CDR2 as FRNRAP. CDR3 length equals 12 residues. CDR3 sequence: CASGRDTYGHTF. The CDR3 DNA is TGTGCTAGTGGACGGGACACCTATGGCCACACCTTC.

Turning to this clonotype: One end of the junction does not line up with germline, which may come from a read error. V and J are TRBV7-9 and TRBJ2-1; D might be TRBD1 (5 bases). CDR1 and CDR2 (germline): SEHNR, FQNEAQ (reference sequence). The CDR3 extends over 15 amino acids. The CDR3 DNA sequence: TGTGCCAGCAGTGACAGTTTATCTGAAAACAATGAGCAGCTCTTC. Translated: CASSDSLSENNEQLF.

Details on this clonotype: At one end, the junction sequence differs from germline, possibly due to a read error. The chain carries TRBV11-2 and TRBJ2-7; a weak D match, TRBD1 (5 bases). The length of the CDR3 is 14 residues. Germline CDR1 reads SGHAT; CDR2 reads FQNNGV. The CDR3 here is CASSLVTDSYGQYF. CDR3 DNA: TGTGCCAGCAGCTTAGTGACAGACTCCTACGGGCAGTACTTC.

Remarks on this clonotype: A single base separates this from a much larger clone, so it may be a read error. V and J are TRBV12-3 or TRBV12-4 and TRBJ1-6; D gene unclear. This CDR3 spans 15 amino acids. The CDR3, as DNA: TGTGACAGCAGTCCCGGGAGCTCCTATAATTCACCCCTCCACTTT. This translates into CDSSPGSSYNSPLHF.

Points on this clonotype: It may be a read error: a sequence one base away is much more abundant. The chain couples TRBV7-8 to TRBJ1-6; TRBD1 is a possible D gene (5 bases). The germline V gene has CDR1 SGHVS and CDR2 FQNEAQ. The CDR3 is made up of 14 amino acids. Here the CDR3 DNA reads TGTGCCGGCAGCTCCCGGGGGGATAATTCACCCCTCCACTTT. It specifies CAGSSRGDNSPLHF.

This clonotype was found once. This CDR3 is CASIPLASGSCNEQFF. The CDR3 nucleotides read TGTGCCAGCATTCCTTTGGCCTCCGGGAGTTGCAATGAGCAGTTCTTC. The J gene is TRBJ2-1, the V gene TRBV6-1, with D possibly matching TRBD2 (6 bases). This CDR3 is 16 amino acids long. Looked up from germline, CDR1 is MNHNS and CDR2 is SASEGT. Trimming cost V 7 bases and J 6 bases, with 22 bases left between them.

The gene calls are TRBV7-9 and TRBJ1-4, with D perhaps TRBD1 (5 bases). V shed 6 bases and J shed 6 bases, with 14 bases lying between them. This CDR3 region has 14 residues. Germline CDR1 is SEHNR and CDR2 is FQNEAQ (reference sequence). CDR3 sequence reads: CASSSDWGYEKLFF. The CDR3 DNA reads TGTGCCAGCAGTTCCGACTGGGGGTATGAAAAACTGTTTTTT.

Concerning this clonotype itself: The missing conserved phenylalanine or tryptophan at the end of this CDR3 makes a read error likely. No DNA is shown, since the ends of the CDR3 on it are uncertain; the CDR3 is the one TCRdb lists. The chain links TRBV11-2 to TRBJ2-6; TRBD1, as called in the table, went unchecked against the DNA. The CDR3 is 14 residues long, ends included. Germline V lookup: CDR1 SGHAT, CDR2 FQNNGV. The CDR3 here is CASSLWTGIHVLTL.

As concerns this clonotype: A much larger clone sits a single nucleotide away, making a read error possible. The rearrangement joins TRBV5-5 to TRBJ2-7, with 11 bases matching TRBD2. The CDR3 is made up of 15 amino acids. Trimming took 3 bases from V and 7 from J; bases not matched to a gene: 9. Germline CDR1 is SGHKS and CDR2 is YYEKEE (reference sequence). The CDR3 nucleotides read TGTGCCAGCAGCTCTTTAGCGGGAGGGCAGAGTGAGCAGTACTTC. Its protein product is CASSSLAGGQSEQYF.

Many counts were recorded for this clonotype. The CDR3 sequence: CASSGLAGGGELFF. The CDR3 DNA follows: TGTGCCAGCAGCGGACTAGCGGGAGGCGGGGAGCTGTTTTTT. This rearrangement joins TRBV6-2 or TRBV6-3 to TRBJ2-2; 14 bases align to TRBD2. The CDR3 has 14 amino acids. Germline lookup yields CDR1 MNHEY and CDR2 SVGEGT. V was pared by 6 bases and J by 7 bases, with 1 base of the junction left unmatched.

This clonotype was observed once. This may be a read error, as it is one base from a much larger clone. No conserved phenylalanine or tryptophan ends this CDR3, so it is likely a read error. The chain joins TRBV29-1 to TRBJ1-1, with D tentatively TRBD1 (5 bases). CDR1 and CDR2 (germline): SQVTM, ANQGSEA. The CDR3 has 12 residues. Trimming left V 4 bases short and J 6 bases short, with 12 bases between. CDR3 nucleotides: TGCAGCGTTGCTCAGGGAAGGGCTGAAGCTTTCATT. Its protein product is CSVAQGRAEAFI.

On this clonotype itself: In this CDR3 the conserved last residue, phenylalanine or tryptophan, is missing, so a read error is likely. The DNA is omitted, as the CDR3 cannot be located on it reliably, and the CDR3 follows TCRdb's listing. V is TRBV6-2 or TRBV6-3 and J is TRBJ2-7; the D call of TRBD1 is as the table states it, not checked on the DNA. The CDR3 has 15 residues if both end residues are counted. In germline, CDR1 is MNHEY, CDR2 SVGEGT. This chain's CDR3 is CASSTLRTGIHKQYI.

The chain carries TRBV20-1 and TRBJ2-2; the D gene could be TRBD1 or TRBD2 (5 bases each). The CDR3 length is 16 residues. The V end lost 2 bases, the J end lost 5 bases, and 18 bases lay between the germline ends. CDR1 is DFQATT, CDR2 SNEGSKA, per germline (reference sequence). The CDR3 sequence: CSARNEGQAATGELFF. In DNA form, the CDR3 reads TGCAGTGCTAGAAATGAGGGGCAGGCCGCGACCGGGGAGCTGTTTTTT.

The gene calls are TRBV14 and TRBJ1-3; D not certain. The CDR3 is 16 residues long. Trimming shortened V by 3 bases and J by 2 bases, and 14 bases separated the two germline ends. Germline loops: CDR1 SGHDN, CDR2 FVKESK. The CDR3 reads CASSHLMWLTGNTIYF. As DNA, the CDR3 is TGTGCCAGCAGCCACCTCATGTGGCTCACTGGAAACACCATATATTTT. Filled out from reference TRBV14 and TRBJ1-3, the complete variable domain reads EAGVTQFPSHSVIEKGQTVTLRCDPISGHDNLYWYRRVMGKEIKFLLHFVKESKQDESGMPNNRFLAERTGGTYSTLKVQPAELEDSGVYFCASSHLMWLTGNTIYFGEGSWLTVV.

A remark on this clonotype: At one boundary the junction diverges from the germline segment, which might be a read error. This CDR3 is CASIPDGRDGYGANVLIF. CDR3 coding DNA: TGTGCCAGCATCCCAGACGGACGGGACGGCTATGGGGCCAACGTCCTGATTTTC. The V gene is TRBV7-8, the J gene TRBJ2-6; D may match TRBD1 or TRBD2 (5 bases each). CDR1 and CDR2 from the germline V gene are SGHVS and FQNEAQ. The CDR3 loop spans 18 amino acids.

Concerning this clonotype: A read error is possible here, since a much larger clone lies one base away. The chain joins TRBV4-2 to TRBJ1-2, with D possibly TRBD1 on 5 matching bases. Germline V gene data show CDR1 as LGHNA and CDR2 as YNFKEQ. V lost 3 bases to trimming and J lost 0 bases, with 14 bases between them. This CDR3 is 16 amino acids long. CDR3 region: CASSHGGAGANYGYTF. The DNA for the CDR3 is TGTGCCAGCAGCCATGGGGGAGCAGGAGCTAACTATGGCTACACCTTC.

This clonotype was observed at least ten times. In DNA, the CDR3 is TGTGCCAGCAGCCCCCGGACTAGCGGGTTCACAGATACGCAGTATTTT. Its translation: CASSPRTSGFTDTQYF. V and J are TRBV11-2 and TRBJ2-3; 11 bases fit TRBD2. Germline loops: CDR1 SGHAT, CDR2 FQNNGV. This CDR3 contains 16 residues. V lost 5 bases to trimming and J lost 2 bases; unmatched junction nucleotides: 6.

This clonotype came up many times. V gene TRBV6-1 combines with J gene TRBJ2-5, with 8 bases aligning to TRBD2. CDR1 is MNHNS, CDR2 SASEGT, per germline. This CDR3 has 13 amino acids. The J segment lost 3 bases and the V segment lost 8 bases, leaving 5 bases of the junction unmatched. This chain's CDR3 is CASQAGVKETQYF. The CDR3, as DNA: TGTGCCAGCCAAGCGGGAGTGAAAGAGACCCAGTACTTC.

The sample holds a few counts of this clonotype. Since the CDR3 does not end with the conserved phenylalanine or tryptophan, this likely comes from a read error. V gene TRBV5-5 combines with J gene TRBJ2-5, with unresolved D. The V gene's germline CDR1 is SGHKS and CDR2 YYEKEE (reference sequence). The CDR3 extends over 15 amino acids. Trimming cost V 1 base and J 2 bases, with 12 bases left between them. The DNA of the CDR3 is TGTGCCAGCAGCTTGAGTGTTGGCATTCAAGAGACCCAGTACTTA. Encoded protein: CASSLSVGIQETQYL.